Shown below are 21 T cell receptor beta chains from a single sample sequenced in a study of T-cell memory formation after mild COVID-19. TCRdb itself ran the 5' RACE reads through MiXCR, one entry per CDR3 protein. The data hold 470,000 or so distinct CDR3 sequences, with around 20% observed a single time. The source material was PBMCs or a T cell subset sorted from them (not recorded which). These receptors came from an adult woman who had mild COVID-19 (a few samples of this study predate the infection). Cell type and time point are not known.

Ten or more counts support this clonotype. This chain links TRBV7-6 with TRBJ1-1, with 8 bases lining up with TRBD1. The V and J ends lost 1 base and 2 bases, in that order; junction bases with no gene match: 3. Germline CDR1 is SGHVS and CDR2 is FNYEAQ. CDR3 size: 15 residues. The CDR3: CASSLEGQGNTEAFF. DNA for the CDR3: TGTGCCAGCAGCTTAGAAGGACAGGGTAACACTGAAGCTTTCTTT.

CDR3 sequence (DNA): TGCGCCAGCAGCCAAGGTTTGGGACAGCCTCAAGAGACCCAGTACTTC. Amino acid sequence: CASSQGLGQPQETQYF. This chain links TRBV4-3 with TRBJ2-5, with TRBD1 matching 7 bases. Trimming removed 1 base from V and 2 bases from J; junction bases left unmatched: 7. The CDR3 length is 16 residues. Germline lookup yields CDR1 LGHNA and CDR2 YSLEER.

This clonotype was seen ten or more times. The chain carries TRBV7-9 and TRBJ2-3; 7 nucleotides line up with TRBD1. CDR1 is SEHNR and CDR2 is FQNEAQ in the germline V gene (reference sequence). V lost 0 bases and J lost 1; bases outside the gene matches: 10. The CDR3 is 18 amino acids. The CDR3, as DNA: TGTGCCAGCAGCTTAGCCCACCTCCGGGACAGTGGCACAGATACGCAGTATTTT. Residues: CASSLAHLRDSGTDTQYF. Full variable domain (outside the CDR3, taken from reference TRBV7-9 and TRBJ2-3): DTGVSQNPRHKITKRGQNVTFRCDPISEHNRLYWYRQTLGQGPEFLTYFQNEAQLEKSRLLSDRFSAERPKGSFSTLEIQRTEQGDSAMYLCASSLAHLRDSGTDTQYFGPGTRLTVL.

The chain is built from TRBV5-4 and TRBJ2-2, with 12 positions matching TRBD2. The V gene's germline CDR1 is SGHNT and CDR2 YYREEE (reference sequence). CDR3 size: 19 residues. V shed 2 bases, J shed 5 bases, and the junction held 13 bases outside the gene matches. CDR3 residues: CASSLSALAGGPRTGELFF. The CDR3 bases are TGTGCCAGCAGCTTATCGGCGCTAGCGGGAGGGCCAAGGACCGGGGAGCTGTTTTTT.

A few counts support this clonotype. V is TRBV30 and J is TRBJ2-5, with D perhaps TRBD1 (6 bases). The V and J ends lost 2 bases and 0 bases respectively, with 13 bases between them. Germline V gives CDR1 GTSNPN, CDR2 SVGIG (reference sequence). This CDR3 comprises 15 residues. CDR3 sequence (DNA): TGTGCCTGGAGTCCCGGGACACGATACCAAGAGACCCAGTACTTC. It encodes CAWSPGTRYQETQYF.

This clonotype was detected only a few times. The V and J genes are TRBV5-1 and TRBJ2-7; D is possibly TRBD1 (5 bases). Germline V lookup: CDR1 SGHRS, CDR2 YFSETQ. The V gene lost 0 bases and the J gene lost 0 bases, with 16 bases spanning the gap. CDR3 length: 17 amino acids. CDR3 protein: CASSLGRDSRSSYEQYF. CDR3 DNA sequence: TGCGCCAGCAGCTTGGGCAGGGATTCCAGGAGCTCCTACGAGCAGTACTTC.

V usage is TRBV25-1 and J usage is TRBJ2-5; D gene ambiguous. This CDR3 has 14 amino acids. Trimming stripped 2 bases from V and 3 bases from J, with 10 bases between. CDR1 is MGHDK, CDR2 SYGVNS, per germline. The CDR3 is CASSETRDEETQYF. The DNA for the CDR3 is TGTGCCAGCAGTGAAACAAGAGACGAAGAGACCCAGTACTTC.

The chain couples TRBV7-9 to TRBJ1-5; D is unresolved. The CDR3 sequence is 14 residues long. Germline V gives CDR1 SEHNR, CDR2 FQNEAQ (reference sequence). V gave up 5 bases and J gave up 0 bases, with 8 bases separating them. The CDR3 reads CASSRSDSNQPQHF. Here the CDR3 DNA reads TGTGCCAGCAGCAGGAGCGATAGCAATCAGCCCCAGCATTTT.

This chain connects TRBV24-1 to TRBJ2-1; 8 nucleotides agree with TRBD2. The CDR3 runs to 15 residues. V lost 0 bases, J lost 7 bases, and 4 bases stayed unmatched. Looked up from germline, CDR1 is KGHDR and CDR2 is SFDVKD. The CDR3 region has the DNA TGTGCCACCAGTGATTTGGACGGGAGGGGGAATGAGCAGTTCTTC. It yields the protein CATSDLDGRGNEQFF.

This clonotype has a handful of counts. The chain has TRBV6-5 and TRBJ2-7; the D gene could be TRBD1 or TRBD2 (6 bases each). V was cut by 5 bases and J by 5 bases, with 16 bases left in between. The CDR3 is 14 amino acids. In germline, CDR1 is MNHEY, CDR2 SVGAGI. CDR3: CASSRFGGVHEQYF. The DNA for the CDR3 is TGTGCCAGCAGTCGATTCGGGGGCGTCCACGAGCAGTACTTC.

This clonotype was seen a handful of times. The V call is TRBV4-3, the J call TRBJ2-3; TRBD2 matches at 7 bases. Germline CDR1 is LGHNA and CDR2 is YSLEER. The CDR3 is 15 residues long. V shed 1 base and J 6 bases; nucleotides not matched to a gene: 7. The CDR3 sequence: CASSQAERDYDTQYF. The DNA for the CDR3 is TGCGCCAGCAGCCAAGCTGAAAGGGACTACGATACGCAGTATTTT.

This sequence joins TRBV6-2 or TRBV6-3 and TRBJ2-3; 7 positions match TRBD2. The CDR3 totals 15 residues. The junction had 9 bases not matched to a gene; V was cut back by 8 bases and J by 1 base. The germline CDR1 and CDR2 sequences are MNHEY and SVGEGT. CDR3 bases: TGTGCCAGCGGGCCCCTTGCGGGGGGCACAGATACGCAGTATTTT. It is translated as CASGPLAGGTDTQYF.

This clonotype has only a few counts. This chain uses TRBV5-1 with TRBJ2-1; the D gene is possibly TRBD2 (6 bases). The CDR3 is 16 residues long. Germline CDR1 reads SGHRS; CDR2 reads YFSETQ. V gave up 3 bases and J gave up 0 bases, with 13 bases separating them. The CDR3 is CASSWGGESSYNEQFF. The CDR3 nucleotides are TGCGCCAGCAGCTGGGGCGGGGAGAGCTCCTACAATGAGCAGTTCTTC.

This chain uses TRBV15 with TRBJ2-3; 11 bases match TRBD2. Looked up from germline, CDR1 is LNHNV and CDR2 is YYDKDF (reference sequence). This CDR3 spans 16 amino acids. V shed 3 bases and J 7 bases; nucleotides not matched to a gene: 9. CDR3 region: CATSRVSGGASYTQYF. CDR3 DNA: TGTGCCACCAGCAGGGTTAGCGGGGGGGCCTCATATACGCAGTATTTT.

Only a few counts were recorded for this clonotype. This chain joins TRBV29-1 and TRBJ1-1; 10 bases match TRBD1. V shed 6 bases and J 6 bases; nucleotides not matched to a gene: 13. The CDR3 has 15 amino acids. Germline V lookup: CDR1 SQVTM, CDR2 ANQGSEA. As DNA, the CDR3 is TGCAGCGTCGACGGCCCGGACAGGGGGACGTCTGAAGCTTTCTTT. As protein: CSVDGPDRGTSEAFF.

The V gene is TRBV27, the J gene TRBJ2-2, with D possibly matching TRBD2 (6 bases). CDR1 and CDR2 (germline): MNHEY, SMNVEV (reference sequence). The CDR3 has 14 amino acids. Trimming shortened V by 2 bases and J by 6 bases, and 10 bases separated the two germline ends. CDR3 in amino acids: CASSLGWGAGELFF. DNA of the CDR3: TGTGCCAGCAGTTTAGGATGGGGGGCCGGGGAGCTGTTTTTT.

This clonotype occurred a few times. V is TRBV7-2 and J is TRBJ1-5; D ambiguous. V dropped 1 base and J dropped 5 bases, with 6 bases sitting between them. Germline loops: CDR1 SGHTA, CDR2 FQGNSA. This CDR3 has 13 amino acids. The CDR3 nucleotides read TGTGCCAGCAGCTTAGAACGGTATCAGCCCCAGCATTTT. Protein product: CASSLERYQPQHF.

Only a few counts were recorded for this clonotype. This chain links TRBV18 with TRBJ1-1; 8 bases align to TRBD1. CDR1 and CDR2 (germline): KGHSH, LQKENI. The CDR3 consists of 15 residues. The ends lost 3 bases at V and 4 bases at J; junction bases unmatched: 7. This CDR3 reads CASSPQGAGGTEAFF. The CDR3 DNA sequence: TGTGCCAGCTCACCCCAGGGGGCAGGGGGCACTGAAGCTTTCTTT.

This clonotype was seen a handful of times. The J gene is TRBJ2-1, the V gene TRBV9; 9 bases fit TRBD1. Trimming cost V 0 bases and J 1 base; bases outside gene matches: 5. CDR1 and CDR2 (germline): SGDLS, YYNGEE. The length of the CDR3 is 17 residues. CDR3 residues: CASSVEGDRGSYNEQFF. CDR3 nucleotide sequence: TGTGCCAGCAGCGTAGAGGGAGACAGGGGGTCCTACAATGAGCAGTTCTTC.

Only one count was recorded for this clonotype. The chain links TRBV12-3 or TRBV12-4 to TRBJ2-5, with 7 bases matching TRBD1. This CDR3 is 14 amino acids long. J gave up 1 base and V 8 bases, and 7 bases lay outside the gene matches. The CDR3 is CASGQDRVQETQYF. CDR3 in DNA: TGTGCCAGCGGACAAGACAGGGTCCAAGAGACCCAGTACTTC.

This clonotype came up a few times. This chain links TRBV12-3 or TRBV12-4 with TRBJ1-5; tentative D call: TRBD1 (5 bases). The germline V and J ends were trimmed by 4 bases and 6 bases, with 10 bases remaining between them. The CDR3 is 13 residues long. CDR3 sequence (DNA): TGTGCCAGCAGTTCAGGGTCAAGTCAGCCCCAGCATTTT. It is translated as CASSSGSSQPQHF.